Listed below are T cell receptor beta chains from one sample, sequenced in a study of T cells in localized non-small cell lung cancer. Clones were sequenced by immunoSEQ multiplex PCR, and TCRdb holds only the in-frame ones, with some missing. The sample carries about 29,000 clones, roughly nine tenths recorded once. Sequencing used peripheral blood, obtained before any cancer treatment. These receptors were collected from a woman aged 40 to 75 with stage I lung adenocarcinoma. The CDR3 runs from the conserved cysteine through the conserved F or W. The D gene is left open where the match is weak. Rows give clone size only sometimes, using once, few, many, or a class for an expanded clone.

>TRBV7-2|TRBJ2-2|TRBD1|-
TGTGCCAGCAGCTTTACCGGGACAGCGAACACCGGGGAGCTGTTTTTT
CASSFTGTANTGELFF
>TRBV11-2|TRBJ2-1|-|-
TGTGCCAGCAGCTATTCTAGCAATGAGCAGTTCTTC
CASSYSSNEQFF
>TRBV14|TRBJ2-1|-|-
TGTGCCAGCAGCCAAGGATCGAACAGGGAGCAGTTCTTC
CASSQGSNREQFF
>TRBV5-1|TRBJ2-1|TRBD2|-
TGCGCCAGCAGCTTGGGTATTACGGGGGAGGGCCCGAGTACCTACAATGAGCAGTTCTTC
CASSLGITGEGPSTYNEQFF
>TRBV6-1|TRBJ1-5|-|-
TGTGCCAGCAGGACCGGGGTAGCTCAGCCCCAGCATTTT
CASRTGVAQPQHF
>TRBV5-1|TRBJ2-5|-|-
TGCGCCAGCAGCTTGGAGGGGGAGACCCAGTACTTC
CASSLEGETQYF
>TRBV28|TRBJ2-3|-|-
TGTGCCAGCAGTTTATCTCAGGGGATAGTCGAAGATACGCAGTATTTT
CASSLSQGIVEDTQYF
>TRBV28|TRBJ2-4|TRBD2|once
TGTGCCAGCAGGACTAGCGGCCAAAACATTCAGTACTTC
CASRTSGQNIQYF
>TRBV6-1|TRBJ1-3|-|-
TGTGCCAGCAGTGAGCGGCGAAACACCATATATTTT
CASSERRNTIYF
>TRBV19|TRBJ1-1|TRBD1|-
TGTGCCAGTAGTCACTACAGGGGAGACCCTGAAGCTTTCTTT
CASSHYRGDPEAFF
>TRBV6-1|TRBJ1-4|-|-
TGTGCCAGCAGTCCCGGGCCCGGTGGAACTGAAAAACTGTTTTTT
CASSPGPGGTEKLFF
>TRBV6-4|TRBJ1-6|-|-
TGTGCCAGCAGTGAAAGGGGTGTAGAAAATTCACCCCTCCACTTT
CASSERGVENSPLHF
>TRBV11-2|TRBJ2-7|TRBD2|-
TGTGCCAGCAGCTCGACTAGCCTCCGAGGGTCCGAGCAGTACTTC
CASSSTSLRGSEQYF
>TRBV7-2|TRBJ2-5|-|-
TGTGCCAGCAGCTCCCGTCCGGGCCCCAAAGAGACCCAGTACTTC
CASSSRPGPKETQYF
>TRBV6-6|TRBJ1-1|-|-
TGTGCCAGCAGGGGGGGAACTGAAGCTTTCTTT
CASRGGTEAFF
>TRBV5-1|TRBJ1-2|-|-
TGCGCCAGCAGCTCCGGGACGGAAGACTATGGCTACACCTTC
CASSSGTEDYGYTF
>TRBV4-2|TRBJ1-1|-|-
TGTGCCAGCAGCCCCTCTGGGGGCACTGAAGCTTTCTTT
CASSPSGGTEAFF
>TRBV6-1|TRBJ1-5|TRBD1|-
TGTGCCAGCCTCCAATCCACAGGGGGCTATCAGCCCCAGCATTTT
CASLQSTGGYQPQHF
>TRBV5-1|TRBJ2-7|-|-
TGCGCCAGCACCTTACCAGGTACCAACGAGCAGTACTTC
CASTLPGTNEQYF
>TRBV18|TRBJ2-1|TRBD2|once
TGTGCCAGCTCATCCTCTAGCGGGGGGGATGGTGGGCAGTTCTTC
CASSSSSGGDGGQFF
>TRBV15|TRBJ2-7|-|-
TGTGCCACCAGCAGAGAACTGTGGAGCGCCTACGAGCAGTACTTC
CATSRELWSAYEQYF
>TRBV5-4|TRBJ2-4|TRBD2|once
TGTGCCAGCAGCTCGAATGAACTAGCGGGAGGGGACAAAAACATTCAGTACTTC
CASSSNELAGGDKNIQYF
>TRBV30|TRBJ2-5|-|-
TGTGCCTGGTCTAGCCAGGAGACCCAGTACTTC
CAWSSQETQYF
>TRBV6-5|TRBJ1-5|TRBD1|-
TGTGCCAGCAGCCCACCAGGGGGAGGCCAGCCCCAGCATTTT
CASSPPGGGQPQHF
>TRBV5-4|TRBJ1-5|-|-
TGTGCCAGCAGCTTGGGCACTGAGGGTTGGCCCCAGCATTTT
CASSLGTEGWPQHF
>TRBV5-4|TRBJ2-5|-|-
TGTGCCAGCAGCTCTCGACAAGAAGAGACCCAGTACTTC
CASSSRQEETQYF
>TRBV6-1|TRBJ1-1|TRBD1|-
TGTGCCAGCAGTGAACTCCCGGGACAGGGGGCCGGGGACACTGAAGCTTTCTTT
CASSELPGQGAGDTEAFF
>TRBV6-1|TRBJ1-5|-|-
TGTGCCAGCAACACCTGGGGGCAGCCCCAGCATTTT
CASNTWGQPQHF
>TRBV5-4|TRBJ1-2|-|-
TGTGCCAGCAGCTTGGACGGAAACTATGGCTACACCTTC
CASSLDGNYGYTF
>TRBV30|TRBJ2-7|TRBD2|-
TGTGCCTGGAGGTTAGCGGGAGCGGCCGAGCAGTACTTC
CAWRLAGAAEQYF
>TRBV15|TRBJ2-2|-|-
TGTGCCACCAGTATGGCAAGAGGGATTCCCGGGGAGCTGTTTTTT
CATSMARGIPGELFF
>TRBV6-1|TRBJ1-3|-|-
TGTGCCAGCAGTGATAAACGAGGTTCTGGAAACACCATATATTTT
CASSDKRGSGNTIYF
>TRBV28|TRBJ2-7|TRBD1|once
TGTGCCAGCAGTACCGGGACAGGGTTCTACGAGCAGTACTTC
CASSTGTGFYEQYF
>TRBV29-1|TRBJ2-1|TRBD2|-
TGCAGCGTTGACGGGAGGCGGGCCAGCTCCTACAATGAGCAGTTCTTC
CSVDGRRASSYNEQFF
>TRBV28|TRBJ2-7|TRBD1|once
TGTGCCAGCAGTCCCTCCGGGACAGGGGGCAACGAGCAGTACTTC
CASSPSGTGGNEQYF
>TRBV11-2|TRBJ1-4|TRBD1|-
TGTGCCAGCAGCTTAGTAGGGACAGGGGCTCGTAGGAGAGAAAAACTGTTTTTT
CASSLVGTGARRREKLFF
>TRBV2|TRBJ2-7|TRBD1|-
TGTGCCAGCAGTATCATTAACAGGGGCTCGGGGGAGCAGTACTTC
CASSIINRGSGEQYF
>TRBV7-2|TRBJ2-7|TRBD1|-
TGTGCCAGCAGCTTTTCCGGGACAGGCTCCTACGAGCAGTACTTC
CASSFSGTGSYEQYF
>TRBV23-1|TRBJ1-3|-|-
TGCGCCAGCAGGCCGGGGGGCGAAACTGGAAACACCATATATTTT
CASRPGGETGNTIYF
>TRBV2|TRBJ1-2|-|-
TGTGCCAGCAGTGAAGGGTTAGGGGTGGACCACTATGGCTACACCTTC
CASSEGLGVDHYGYTF
>TRBV5-1|TRBJ1-2|TRBD1|-
TGCGCCAGCAGCTGGGGAGGACAGGGGGCCAACGACTATGGCTACACCTTC
CASSWGGQGANDYGYTF
>TRBV5-1|TRBJ2-1|-|-
TGCGCCAGCAGCTTGGCGGGGGGCGACTACAATGAGCAGTTCTTC
CASSLAGGDYNEQFF
>TRBV4-1|TRBJ2-5|TRBD2|-
TGCGCCAGCAGCCAAGAGAGGGGAGGGGAGACCCAGTACTTC
CASSQERGGETQYF
>TRBV9|TRBJ1-4|-|-
TGTGCCAGCAGTGGACCGACAACTAATGAAAAACTGTTTTTT
CASSGPTTNEKLFF
>TRBV5-6|TRBJ2-5|TRBD2|-
TGTGCCAGCAGCTTGGGGACTAGCCTAGAGACCCAGTACTTC
CASSLGTSLETQYF
>TRBV7-2|TRBJ1-3|-|-
TGTGCCAGCAGCGCCTACCAGGGCCACTCTGGAAACACCATATATTTT
CASSAYQGHSGNTIYF
>TRBV18|TRBJ1-5|TRBD1|few
TGTGCCAGCTCACCACCCGGACAGGGCGGCAATCAGCCCCAGCATTTT
CASSPPGQGGNQPQHF
>TRBV6-5|TRBJ2-3|TRBD2|-
TGTGCCAGCAGCTACGGGACTAGCGGGATGCGAGATACGCAGTATTTT
CASSYGTSGMRDTQYF
>TRBV28|TRBJ1-1|-|-
TGTGCCAGCAGTTTATATCGGGGCTACACTGAAGCTTTCTTT
CASSLYRGYTEAFF
>TRBV6-1|TRBJ2-7|-|-
TGTGCCAGCATAAGGGCAGGGGAATCCTACGAGCAGTACTTC
CASIRAGESYEQYF
>TRBV19|TRBJ2-2|-|-
TGTGCCGGGCAGGGTCCGAACACCGGGGAGCTGTTTTTT
CAGQGPNTGELFF
>TRBV5-1|TRBJ2-5|-|-
TGCGCCAGCAGCATGACTAGTCAAGAGACCCAGTACTTC
CASSMTSQETQYF
>TRBV7-8|TRBJ2-7|-|-
TGTGCCAGCAGCTTCTCCTCCTACGAGCAGTACTTC
CASSFSSYEQYF
>TRBV6-1|TRBJ2-7|-|-
TGTGCCAGCAGTGTACAGAGTCTCTACGAGCAGTACTTC
CASSVQSLYEQYF